Listed here is a single TCR beta chain. Its specificity is not known. Unique molecular identifiers were attached to individual cDNA molecules. MiXCR, run by TCRdb on the 5' RACE reads, gives a single entry per CDR3 protein. The repertoire holds about 81,000 distinct CDR3 sequences, about 6.5% seen once, with about 7.8% in the top ten. The sample comes from a study of early T cells in non-severe SARS-CoV-2 infection. Study-wide context: Bulk RNA isolated from unsorted whole blood underwent sequencing; chains were not paired.

Study results and limitations: Anti-spike CD8 responses were favored by VDJdb matching, which missed private and CD4 specificities.

This sequence originates from an adult who was a healthcare worker with PCR-confirmed SARS-CoV-2 infection or an uninfected control (not recorded which). The sequenced sample was whole blood.

CDR3 protein: CASSLYRADSYGYTF. The CDR3, as DNA: TGCGCCAGCAGCTTGTACAGGGCAGATTCATATGGCTACACCTTC. The chain employs TRBV5-1 and TRBJ1-2; TRBD1 is a possible D gene (6 bases). The CDR3 loop spans 15 amino acids. V gave up 1 base and J gave up 5 bases, with 15 bases separating them. Per germline, CDR1 SGHRS and CDR2 YFSETQ. Full variable domain (remainder filled in from reference TRBV5-1 and TRBJ1-2): KAGVTQTPRYLIKTRGQQVTLSCSPISGHRSVSWYQQTPGQGLQFLFEYFSETQRNKGNFPGRFSGRQFSNSRSEMNVSTLELGDSALYLCASSLYRADSYGYTFGSGTRLTVV.